The clone carrying this T cell receptor beta chain is a singleton in its sample. These data originate in a study of OX40 agonist ivuxolimab in advanced cancers. Overall study context: Partial responses, seen in three patients, involved one hepatocellular carcinoma and two cutaneous melanomas.

Patients with a history of autoimmune disease or on systemic immunosuppression were excluded. Measured with immunoSEQ multiplex PCR; TCRdb has only the in-frame clones, and not every one. The profile covers tens of thousands of clones, with about 81% appearing a single time and about 5% taken by the ten largest. The sequences come from CD4+ or CD8+ T cells sorted from blood, collected in a trial of the OX40 agonist ivuxolimab. This clonotype was sampled from an adult with an advanced solid tumor such as melanoma, head and neck, liver or kidney cancer.

DNA of the CDR3: TGTGCCAGCAGAGCAGCGGGGTATAGCACAGATACGCAGTATTTT. This codes for CASRAAGYSTDTQYF. This sequence joins TRBV4-2 and TRBJ2-3; 7 bases align to TRBD2. CDR1 is LGHNA and CDR2 is YNFKEQ in the germline V gene. The V gene end was trimmed by 6 bases and the J gene end by 0 bases; junction bases not matched to a gene: 6. The CDR3 spans 15 residues.